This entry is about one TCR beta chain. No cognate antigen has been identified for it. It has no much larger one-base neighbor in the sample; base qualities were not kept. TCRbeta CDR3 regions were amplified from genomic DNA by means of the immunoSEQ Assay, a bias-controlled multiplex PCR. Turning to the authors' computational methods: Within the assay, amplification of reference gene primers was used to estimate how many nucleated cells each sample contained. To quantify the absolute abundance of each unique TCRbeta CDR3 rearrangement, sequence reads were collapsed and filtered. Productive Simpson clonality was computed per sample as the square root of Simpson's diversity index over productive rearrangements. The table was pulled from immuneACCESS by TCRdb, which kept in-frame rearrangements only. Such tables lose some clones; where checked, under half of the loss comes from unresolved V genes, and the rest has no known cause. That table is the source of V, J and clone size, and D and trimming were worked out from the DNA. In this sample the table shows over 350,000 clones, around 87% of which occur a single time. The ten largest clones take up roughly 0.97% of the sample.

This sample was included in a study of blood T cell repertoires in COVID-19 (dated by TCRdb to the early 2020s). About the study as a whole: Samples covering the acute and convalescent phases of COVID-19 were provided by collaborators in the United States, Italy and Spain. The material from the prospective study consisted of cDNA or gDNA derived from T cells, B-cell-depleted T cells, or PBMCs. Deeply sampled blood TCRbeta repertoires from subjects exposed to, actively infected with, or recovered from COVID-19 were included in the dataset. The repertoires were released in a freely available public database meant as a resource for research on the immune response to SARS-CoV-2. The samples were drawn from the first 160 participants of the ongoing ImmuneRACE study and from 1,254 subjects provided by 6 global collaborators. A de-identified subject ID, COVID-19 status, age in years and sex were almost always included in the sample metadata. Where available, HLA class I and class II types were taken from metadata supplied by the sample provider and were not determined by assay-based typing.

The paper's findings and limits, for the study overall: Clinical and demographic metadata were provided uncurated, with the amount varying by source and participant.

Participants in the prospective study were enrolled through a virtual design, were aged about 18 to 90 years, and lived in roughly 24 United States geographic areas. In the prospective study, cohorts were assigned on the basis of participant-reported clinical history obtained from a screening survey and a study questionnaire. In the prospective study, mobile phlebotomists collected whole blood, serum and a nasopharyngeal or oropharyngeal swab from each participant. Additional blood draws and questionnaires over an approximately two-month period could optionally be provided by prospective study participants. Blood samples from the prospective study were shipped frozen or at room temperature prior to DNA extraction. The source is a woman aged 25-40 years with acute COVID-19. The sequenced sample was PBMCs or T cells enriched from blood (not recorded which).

CDR3 region: CASSLGPGGTEAFF. The nucleotides are TGTGCCAGCAGCTTAGGACCAGGAGGCACTGAAGCTTTCTTT. The rearranged segments are TRBV13 and TRBJ1-1, with the D gene not confidently named. CDR1 and CDR2 were assigned from the germline V gene (reference sequence) as PRHDT and FYEKMQ. V is shortened by 0 bases, J by 4 bases, and the region joining them spans 9 bases. The CDR3 spans 14 residues, from the cysteine through the phenylalanine. Just CDR3 DNA is preserved here, 42 bases in frame from base 1.